These 23 T cell receptor beta chains were sequenced from one sample in a study of blood T cell repertoires in COVID-19 (dated by TCRdb to the early 2020s). The receptor library was made with the immunoSEQ multiplex PCR assay. TCRdb mirrors the immuneACCESS table, restricted to in-frame sequences. Some clones are absent from its copies; in checked studies, under half trace to an unresolved V gene, and the reason for the others is unknown. This sample holds some 250,000 clones; 80% to 85% were observed only once. The top ten hold about 3.2% of the sample. Sequencing was carried out using peripheral blood. The receptors come from a woman aged 18-29 years with acute or convalescent COVID-19.

The rearrangement joins TRBV7-3 to TRBJ1-1, with TRBD1 identical over 7 bases. Germline CDR1 is SGHTA and CDR2 is FQGTGA. The CDR3 runs 13 residues. The junction had 2 bases not matched to a gene; V was cut back by 3 bases and J by 4 bases. CDR3 in amino acids: CASSLGQITEAFF. Written as DNA, the CDR3 is TGTGCCAGCAGCTTGGGACAGATCACTGAAGCTTTCTTT.

The rearrangement links TRBV7-2 to TRBJ2-1; 8 bases fit TRBD2. The V gene end was trimmed by 3 bases and the J gene end by 6 bases; junction bases not matched to a gene: 7. The CDR3 spans 15 residues. Germline-derived CDR1 and CDR2 are SGHTA and FQGNSA. CDR3 in amino acids: CASSFALAEPNEQFF. CDR3 in DNA: TGTGCCAGCAGCTTTGCACTAGCGGAACCCAATGAGCAGTTCTTC.

The chain uses TRBV6-5 and TRBJ1-2, with unresolved D. V shed 6 bases and J shed 4 bases, with 12 bases lying between them. Per germline, CDR1 MNHEY and CDR2 SVGAGI. The CDR3 has 13 amino acids. The CDR3 DNA is TGTGCCAGCAGCGATAGTCCCGTCTATGGCTACACCTTC. Its translation is CASSDSPVYGYTF.

The chain joins TRBV27 to TRBJ1-6; TRBD1 agrees at 7 bases. The CDR3 contains 15 residues. The V gene end was trimmed by 3 bases and the J gene end by 7 bases; junction bases not matched to a gene: 6. Per the germline V gene, CDR1 is MNHEY and CDR2 is SMNVEV (reference sequence). Here the CDR3 reads CASSLGSGGNSPLHF. CDR3 DNA: TGTGCCAGCAGTTTGGGGTCAGGGGGGAATTCACCCCTCCACTTT.

The chain couples TRBV4-1 to TRBJ2-3, with D perhaps matching TRBD2 (6 bases). Trimming took off 0 bases at V and 0 bases at J, with 10 bases between the two ends. The CDR3 spans 16 residues. Germline assignment: CDR1 MGHRA and CDR2 YSYEKL. The CDR3 protein is CASSQEAGPSTDTQYF. The CDR3 bases are TGCGCCAGCAGCCAAGAGGCGGGACCTAGCACAGATACGCAGTATTTT.

The chain is built from TRBV5-8 and TRBJ2-5; TRBD2 agrees at 12 bases. J was trimmed by 4 bases and V by 3 bases; bases with no gene match: 7. CDR3 length: 16 residues. Germline assignment: CDR1 SGHTS and CDR2 YDEGEE. CDR3 coding DNA: TGTGCCAGCAGCTCTCTAGCGGGAGGGCCCAGAGAGACCCAGTACTTC. It specifies CASSSLAGGPRETQYF.

This clone was observed once. The chain couples TRBV27 to TRBJ2-2, with TRBD2 as a possible D gene (5 bases). V was clipped by 3 bases and J by 5 bases, with 13 bases between them. The CDR3 runs 15 residues. Looked up from germline, CDR1 is MNHEY and CDR2 is SMNVEV (reference sequence). In DNA, the CDR3 is TGTGCCAGCAGTTTCCATCCCGCGGGTACCGGGGAGCTGTTTTTT. Translation gives CASSFHPAGTGELFF.

The chain is built from TRBV20-1 and TRBJ2-3, with D possibly being TRBD2 (5 bases). Germline-derived CDR1 and CDR2 are DFQATT and SNEGSKA (reference sequence). V was clipped by 3 bases and J by 5 bases, with 18 bases between them. The CDR3 has 15 residues. The CDR3: CSASLVDIEGDTQYF. The CDR3 DNA sequence: TGCAGTGCTAGTCTAGTTGATATAGAGGGAGATACGCAGTATTTT.

This chain links TRBV14 with TRBJ2-2, with 8 nucleotides matching TRBD2. With 2 bases clipped from V and 3 bases from J, the junction kept 11 bases outside the gene matches. Germline CDR1 and CDR2: SGHDN and FVKESK. This CDR3 spans 18 amino acids. The CDR3 here is CASSQRGLARWDTGELFF. CDR3 DNA sequence: TGTGCCAGCAGCCAACGCGGACTAGCTCGTTGGGACACCGGGGAGCTGTTTTTT.

The chain carries TRBV3-1 (or the pseudogene TRBV3-2) and TRBJ2-1; 15 nucleotides match TRBD2. The CDR3 runs 18 residues. The germline gives CDR1 LGHDT, CDR2 YNNKEL (reference sequence). Germline trimming cut 0 bases from V and 2 bases from J; bases unmatched to any gene: 2. The CDR3 region has the DNA TGTGCCAGCAGCCAAGAGGGACTAGCGGGAGGAACCTACAATGAGCAGTTCTTC. Amino acids: CASSQEGLAGGTYNEQFF.

The gene calls are TRBV7-9 and TRBJ2-2; 7 bases match TRBD1. Trimming removed 4 bases from V and 4 bases from J; junction bases left unmatched: 6. Germline V lookup: CDR1 SEHNR, CDR2 FQNEAQ (reference sequence). The CDR3 length is 15 residues. The CDR3: CASSSMTGITGELFF. In DNA, the CDR3 is TGTGCCAGCAGCTCTATGACAGGGATCACCGGGGAGCTGTTTTTT.

The V and J genes are TRBV10-2 and TRBJ2-5, with a possible D match to TRBD2 (6 bases). Trimming removed 3 bases at V and 3 bases at J, with 8 bases between. CDR1 WSHSY and CDR2 SAAADI come from the germline V gene. The CDR3 is 13 residues long. The CDR3 DNA reads TGCGCCAGCAGTGAAACGGGAGAAGAGACCCAGTACTTC. It translates to CASSETGEETQYF.

The chain uses TRBV7-9 and TRBJ1-2, with 9 bases fitting TRBD1. The junction had 5 bases not matched to a gene; V was cut back by 1 base and J by 8 bases. This CDR3 is built from 14 residues. Germline V gene sequence: CDR1 SEHNR, CDR2 FQNEAQ (reference sequence). The DNA of the CDR3 is TGTGCCAGCAGCTTAGAGGGACAGGGACGAGGCTACACCTTC. It translates to CASSLEGQGRGYTF.

This rearrangement joins TRBV5-1 to TRBJ2-5; D might be TRBD1 (5 bases). The germline CDR1 and CDR2 sequences are SGHRS and YFSETQ. CDR3 length equals 14 residues. V lost 2 bases and J lost 5, with 13 bases in between. The CDR3 here is CASSLLTVTETQYF. In DNA form, the CDR3 reads TGCGCCAGCAGCTTACTGACAGTTACGGAGACCCAGTACTTC.

This chain links TRBV7-8 with TRBJ2-6; D ambiguous. The CDR3 totals 19 residues. Trimming shortened V by 1 base and J by 0 bases, and 16 bases separated the two germline ends. Looked up from germline, CDR1 is SGHVS and CDR2 is FQNEAQ. The CDR3: CASSLVRLVSGSGANVLTF. In nucleotides, the CDR3 is TGTGCCAGCAGCTTAGTTCGTCTCGTCTCGGGCTCTGGGGCCAACGTCCTGACTTTC.

V is TRBV2 and J is TRBJ2-5; D is possibly TRBD1 (6 bases). V was pared by 2 bases and J by 0 bases, with 7 bases between. The germline gives CDR1 SNHLY, CDR2 FYNNEI. The CDR3 runs 14 residues. CDR3 nucleotide sequence: TGTGCCAGCAGTGAACAGGGGTACCAAGAGACCCAGTACTTC. Translation gives CASSEQGYQETQYF. The variable domain in full, with the rest retrieved from reference TRBV2 and TRBJ2-5, is EPEVTQTPSHQVTQMGQEVILRCVPISNHLYFYWYRQILGQKVEFLVSFYNNEISEKSEIFDDQFSVERPDGSNFTLKIRSTKLEDSAMYFCASSEQGYQETQYFGPGTRLLVL.

The V and J genes are TRBV12-3 or TRBV12-4 and TRBJ1-1, with D possibly being TRBD1 (5 bases). The CDR3 loop spans 13 amino acids. Trimming removed 4 bases at V and 7 bases at J, with 13 bases between. Here the CDR3 DNA reads TGTGCCAGCAGTTCGCAGGGTAGGCATGAAGCTTTCTTT. It specifies CASSSQGRHEAFF.

V is TRBV7-2 and J is TRBJ2-3; TRBD2 aligns across 13 bases. The CDR3 runs 19 residues. Germline V gene sequence: CDR1 SGHTA, CDR2 FQGNSA. The V segment lost 2 bases and the J segment 4 bases; nucleotides outside the gene matches: 12. CDR3: CASSLNGPGLAGWADTQYF. The DNA for the CDR3 is TGTGCCAGCAGCTTAAATGGGCCGGGACTAGCGGGATGGGCAGATACGCAGTATTTT.

V is TRBV20-1 and J is TRBJ1-2; no firm D call. Per the germline V gene, CDR1 is DFQATT and CDR2 is SNEGSKA (reference sequence). With 3 bases removed from V and 6 bases from J, the gap between germline ends came to 8 bases. There are 11 residues in the CDR3. CDR3 residues: CSARYLDGYTF. The DNA for the CDR3 is TGCAGTGCTAGGTATCTCGATGGCTACACCTTC.

The chain carries TRBV2 and TRBJ2-2, with TRBD1 as a possible D gene (6 bases). The germline V and J ends were trimmed by 6 bases and 2 bases, with 13 bases remaining between them. This CDR3 region has 15 residues. Germline lookup yields CDR1 SNHLY and CDR2 FYNNEI. CDR3 coding DNA: TGTGCCAGCAGAGGGCTGACAGGAAACACCGGGGAGCTGTTTTTT. As protein: CASRGLTGNTGELFF.

The chain employs TRBV19 and TRBJ1-5; unclear D gene. The CDR3 is 17 amino acids. Germline V gives CDR1 LNHDA, CDR2 SQIVND (reference sequence). Trimming took 2 bases from V and 0 from J, leaving 14 bases between them. In nucleotides, the CDR3 is TGTGCCAGTAGTATAAGAGGTCGGCAGTATAGCAATCAGCCCCAGCATTTT. Translating gives CASSIRGRQYSNQPQHF.

This clone occurred once. The CDR3 reads CASSSPTGTNYGYTF. CDR3 nucleotide sequence: TGTGCCAGCTCTTCGCCGACAGGGACTAACTATGGCTACACCTTC. V gene TRBV18 combines with J gene TRBJ1-2, with 7 bases fitting TRBD1. The V and J ends lost 6 bases and 0 bases, in that order; junction bases with no gene match: 7. The CDR3 runs 15 residues. Per the germline V gene, CDR1 is KGHSH and CDR2 is LQKENI. The whole variable domain, filled in from reference TRBV18 and TRBJ1-2, reads NAGVMQNPRHLVRRRGQEARLRCSPMKGHSHVYWYRQLPEEGLKFMVYLQKENIIDESGMPKERFSAEFPKEGPSILRIQQVVRGDSAAYFCASSSPTGTNYGYTFGSGTRLTVV.

The chain is built from TRBV21-1 and TRBJ1-5. TRBV21-1 counts as a pseudogene. This CDR3 is 19 amino acids long. CDR3 nucleotide sequence: TGTGCCAGCACCAACCCGCCCCCCTCCGGGGGGTTAGGGAATCAGCCCCAGCATTTT. It codes for CASTNPPPSGGLGNQPQHF.